The text below deals with one TCR beta chain. This specimen comes from a study of technical replicates of blood from a few donors. TCRdb's copy holds only in-frame clones and misses some; the assay was immunoSEQ multiplex PCR. The sample includes tens of thousands of clones, 90% to 95% seen only once; the top ten take 4% to 5%. In germline, CDR1 is ENHRY, CDR2 SYGVKD. The length of the CDR3 is 15 residues. Trimming took 3 bases from V and 5 from J; bases not matched to a gene: 5. The sample consisted of PBMCs. The V gene is TRBV10-3, the J gene TRBJ2-1, with 9 bases fitting TRBD2. This TCR was recovered from a human donor in good health. Some clones in this sample may be carry-over from other donors' samples. CDR3 amino acids: CAISESGRTHNEQFF. The DNA of the CDR3 is TGTGCCATCAGTGAAAGCGGGAGGACCCACAATGAGCAGTTCTTC.